The present TCR beta chain was sequenced within a study of blood T cell repertoires in COVID-19. Study-level information: Among Cohort 3 donors, those recovered had two negative PCRs, clearance, or symptom resolution.

Sequencing was performed with immunoSEQ multiplex PCR; in TCRdb, only in-frame clones are kept and a portion is missing. The sample records about 200,000 clones, around 87% being singletons. CDR1 and CDR2 from the germline V gene are SGHNT and YYREEE (reference sequence). V was pared by 1 base and J by 7 bases, with 11 bases between. The CDR3 contains 13 residues. The TCR sequence derives from a woman aged 40 to 55 in a cohort exposed to, infected with or recovered from COVID-19 (not recorded which). The sequenced material came from PBMCs or T cells enriched from blood (not recorded which). The V gene is TRBV5-4, the J gene TRBJ1-2, with D possibly matching TRBD1 (6 bases). CDR3 DNA: TGTGCCAGCAGCTTGTTAACAGGGTTTGGCTACACCTTC. Its translation is CASSLLTGFGYTF. Full variable domain (remainder filled in from reference TRBV5-4 and TRBJ1-2): ETGVTQSPTHLIKTRGQQVTLRCSSQSGHNTVSWYQQALGQGPQFIFQYYREEENGRGNFPPRFSGLQFPNYSSELNVNALELDDSALYLCASSLLTGFGYTFGSGTRLTVV.